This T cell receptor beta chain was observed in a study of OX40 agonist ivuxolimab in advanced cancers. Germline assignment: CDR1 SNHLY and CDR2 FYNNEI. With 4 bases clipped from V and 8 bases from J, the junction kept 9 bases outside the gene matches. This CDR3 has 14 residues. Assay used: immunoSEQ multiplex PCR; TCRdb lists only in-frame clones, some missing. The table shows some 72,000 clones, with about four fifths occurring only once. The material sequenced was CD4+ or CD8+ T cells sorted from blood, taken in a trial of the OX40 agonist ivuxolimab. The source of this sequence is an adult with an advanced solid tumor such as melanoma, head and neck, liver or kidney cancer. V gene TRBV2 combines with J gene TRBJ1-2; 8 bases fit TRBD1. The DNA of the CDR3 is TGTGCCAGCAGTGCCGTGGACAGGGTATCCGGCTACACCTTC. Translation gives CASSAVDRVSGYTF.